This TCR beta chain was profiled in a study of cytomegalovirus exposure and HLA in healthy donors. Study-wide background: A later analysis reported the 95 to 150 validation repertoires used the same platform as the roughly 700 first-cohort repertoires.

This CDR3 contains 15 residues. Profiled with immunoSEQ multiplex PCR; TCRdb holds only in-frame clones, not every one. Here the sample spans 150,000 to 200,000 clones, roughly 88% being singletons. Regarding the study as a whole: Reports showed the classifier diagnosing cytomegalovirus status with high specificity and sensitivity. Cytomegalovirus-associated status was assigned to some 160 TCR beta chains.

To note about this clone: The antigen remains undetermined.

Separate from the approximately 670-subject first cohort, the approximately 120-subject validation cohort was the one that the donors belonged to. The chain recombines TRBV21-1 with TRBJ2-7; the DNA was not used to check the table's D call, TRBD2. TRBV21-1 is recorded as a pseudogene. Input material: PBMCs. The receptor was isolated from a woman in her late teens or twenties in good health and CMV-seronegative. The CDR3 reads CASSDPGLACYEQYF. In nucleotides, the CDR3 is TGTGCCAGCAGCGACCCGGGACTAGCCTGTTACGAGCAGTACTTC.